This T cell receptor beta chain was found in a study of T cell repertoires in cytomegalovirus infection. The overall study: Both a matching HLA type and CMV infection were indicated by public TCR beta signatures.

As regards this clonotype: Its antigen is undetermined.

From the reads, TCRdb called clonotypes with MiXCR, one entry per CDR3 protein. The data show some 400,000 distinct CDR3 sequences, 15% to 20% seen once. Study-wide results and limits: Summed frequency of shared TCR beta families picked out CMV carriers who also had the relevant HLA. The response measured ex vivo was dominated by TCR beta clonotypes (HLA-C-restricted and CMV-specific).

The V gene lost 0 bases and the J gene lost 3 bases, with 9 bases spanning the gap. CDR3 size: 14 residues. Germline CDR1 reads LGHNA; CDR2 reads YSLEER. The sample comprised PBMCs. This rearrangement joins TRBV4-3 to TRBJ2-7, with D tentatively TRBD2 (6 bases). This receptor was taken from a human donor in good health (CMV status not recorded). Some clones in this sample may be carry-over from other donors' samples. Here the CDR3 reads CASSQEKGLYEQYF. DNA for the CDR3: TGCGCCAGCAGCCAAGAGAAGGGACTCTACGAGCAGTACTTC.